Below, one T cell receptor (beta chain) is given with its context. Antigen: not known. The sample belongs to a study of cytotoxic CD8 clonotypes in ibrutinib-treated CLL. Turning to the study itself: The sample average was 255,043 productive templates and roughly 94,000 productive rearrangements.

Assay: immunoSEQ multiplex PCR; the TCRdb copy retains only in-frame clones and omits some. The sample consists of about 16,000 clones, 68% of them appearing once. The V end was cut by 5 bases, the J end by 4 bases, with 12 bases between. Germline assignment: CDR1 SGHTA and CDR2 FQGNSA. The CDR3 consists of 14 residues. Study conclusions and caveats: Clonality at baseline surpassed age-matched healthy donors and tracked circulating CD8+ T-cell counts. Clonality was higher at ibrutinib response and returned toward baseline at progression.

The chain is built from TRBV7-2 and TRBJ2-1; D is possibly TRBD1 (6 bases). The source was PBMCs, collected before ibrutinib treatment. This TCR came from a human donor with chronic lymphocytic leukemia. The CDR3 sequence is CASSRTVRYNEQFF. CDR3 nucleotide sequence: TGTGCCAGCAGCCGGACAGTTAGGTACAATGAGCAGTTCTTC.